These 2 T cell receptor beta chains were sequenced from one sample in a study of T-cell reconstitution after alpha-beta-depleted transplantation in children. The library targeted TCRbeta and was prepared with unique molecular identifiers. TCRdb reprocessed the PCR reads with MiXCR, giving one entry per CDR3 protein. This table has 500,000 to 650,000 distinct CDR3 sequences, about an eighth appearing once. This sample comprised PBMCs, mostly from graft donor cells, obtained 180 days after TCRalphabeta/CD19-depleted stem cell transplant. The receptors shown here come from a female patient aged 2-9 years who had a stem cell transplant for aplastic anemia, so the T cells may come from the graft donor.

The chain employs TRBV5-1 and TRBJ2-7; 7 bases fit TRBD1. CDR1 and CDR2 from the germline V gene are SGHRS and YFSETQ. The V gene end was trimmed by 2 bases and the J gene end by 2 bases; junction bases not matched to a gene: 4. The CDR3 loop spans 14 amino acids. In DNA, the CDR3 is TGCGCCAGCAGCTTAGGACAGGTGACCTACGAGCAGTACTTC. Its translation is CASSLGQVTYEQYF. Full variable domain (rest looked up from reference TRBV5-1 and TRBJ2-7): KAGVTQTPRYLIKTRGQQVTLSCSPISGHRSVSWYQQTPGQGLQFLFEYFSETQRNKGNFPGRFSGRQFSNSRSEMNVSTLELGDSALYLCASSLGQVTYEQYFGPGTRLTVT.

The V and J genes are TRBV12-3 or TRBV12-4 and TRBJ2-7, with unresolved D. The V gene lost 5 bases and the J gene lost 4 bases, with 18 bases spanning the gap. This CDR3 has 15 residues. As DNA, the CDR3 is TGTGCCAGCAGTCCCTTTGGGAAAATAAAGTACGAGCAGTACTTC. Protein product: CASSPFGKIKYEQYF.